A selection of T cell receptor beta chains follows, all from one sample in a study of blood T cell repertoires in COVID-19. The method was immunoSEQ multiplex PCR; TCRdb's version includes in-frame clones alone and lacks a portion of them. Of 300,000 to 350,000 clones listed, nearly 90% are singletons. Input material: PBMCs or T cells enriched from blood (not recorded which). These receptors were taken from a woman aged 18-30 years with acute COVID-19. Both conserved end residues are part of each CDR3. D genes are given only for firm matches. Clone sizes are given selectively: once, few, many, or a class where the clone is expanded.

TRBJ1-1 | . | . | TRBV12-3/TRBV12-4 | TGTGCCAGCAGTTCTCGGTTGAACACTGAAGCTTTCTTT | CASSSRLNTEAFF
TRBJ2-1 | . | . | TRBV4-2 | TGTGCCAGCAGCCCAGGGCCCTACAATGAGCAGTTCTTC | CASSPGPYNEQFF
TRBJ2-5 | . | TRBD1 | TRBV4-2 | TGTGCCAGCAGCCAAACGAACAGGGGGCAAGAGACCCAGTACTTC | CASSQTNRGQETQYF
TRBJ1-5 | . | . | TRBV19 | TGTGCCAGTAGTCCCCGACAGGTCGCCGATAGCAATCAGCCCCAGCATTTT | CASSPRQVADSNQPQHF
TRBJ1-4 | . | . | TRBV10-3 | TGTGCCATCAGTGAGTGGCAGGGCAGCGAAAAACTGTTTTTT | CAISEWQGSEKLFF
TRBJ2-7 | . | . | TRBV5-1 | TGCGCCAGCAGCATCGGTGCAGGGCTTTTTTCCGAGCAGTACTTC | CASSIGAGLFSEQYF
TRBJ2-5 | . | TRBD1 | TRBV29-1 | TGCAGCGTCCGGGACACCCTAAGGGGGCCCTGGAAGACCCAGTACTTC | CSVRDTLRGPWKTQYF
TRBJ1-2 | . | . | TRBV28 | TGTGCCAGCAGTTCCTTGGGGGGGGTCGGCCACTATGGCTACACCTTC | CASSSLGGVGHYGYTF
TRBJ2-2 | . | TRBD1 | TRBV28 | TGTGCCAGCAGCGGACAGGGTACCGGGGAGCTGTTTTTT | CASSGQGTGELFF
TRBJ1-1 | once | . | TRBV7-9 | TGTGCCAGCAGCCCCCTCGGGGACTACACCCTGGTCTTT | CASSPLGDYTLVF
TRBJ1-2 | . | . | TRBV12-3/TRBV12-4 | TGTGCCAGCAGTTTAGGAGGTAGCTATGGCTACACCTTC | CASSLGGSYGYTF
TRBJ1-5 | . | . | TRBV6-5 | TGTGCCAGCAGTTATGAAGAGTTTCAGCCCCAGCATTTT | CASSYEEFQPQHF
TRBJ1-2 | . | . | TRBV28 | TGTGCCAGCAGTTTAGGGGCAGGCCAGGGGGGCTACACCTTC | CASSLGAGQGGYTF
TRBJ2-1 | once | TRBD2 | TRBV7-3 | TGTGCCAGCAGCTTAATGGCAGCGGGAATTTTTAATGAGCAGTTCTTC | CASSLMAAGIFNEQFF
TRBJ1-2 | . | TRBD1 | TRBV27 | TGTGGAAGGTCTGGGCCCTTGGTCGGACAGGGGGTGGGCTACACCTTC | CGRSGPLVGQGVGYTF
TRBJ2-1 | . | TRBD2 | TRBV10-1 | TGCGCCAGCAAGGGACTAGCGGGAGGCGACAATGAGCAGTTCTTC | CASKGLAGGDNEQFF
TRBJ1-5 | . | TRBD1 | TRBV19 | TGTGCCACCGGTATAGACAGGGGCTACAATCAGCCCCAGCATTTT | CATGIDRGYNQPQHF
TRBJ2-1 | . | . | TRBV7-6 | TGTGCCAGCAGCTTAGTAGCAGAGACCTACAATGAGCAGTTCTTC | CASSLVAETYNEQFF
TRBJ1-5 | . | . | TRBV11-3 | TGTGCCAGCAGCGGCGGACAGACGGGGAGCAATCAGCCCCAGCATTTT | CASSGGQTGSNQPQHF
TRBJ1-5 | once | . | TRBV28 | TGTGCCATCGCGGGGGGGGCAGGGAATCAGCCCCAGCATTTT | CAIAGGAGNQPQHF
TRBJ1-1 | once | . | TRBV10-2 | TGCGCCAGCAGGTGGGGCAGGGAGAACACTGAAGCTTTCTTT | CASRWGRENTEAFF
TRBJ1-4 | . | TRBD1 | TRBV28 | TGTGCCAGCAGTTTACCCCTTGATTTGGACAGGGTTAGGATACGTGAAAAACTGTTTTTT | CASSLPLDLDRVRIREKLFF
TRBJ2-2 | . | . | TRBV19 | TGTGCCAGTAGTATAGAAACGGGGAACACCGGGGAGCTGTTTTTT | CASSIETGNTGELFF
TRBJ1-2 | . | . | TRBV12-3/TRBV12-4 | TGTGCCAGCAGACATCCGGAGGGGATGGGCTACACCTTC | CASRHPEGMGYTF
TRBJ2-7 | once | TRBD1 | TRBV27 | TGTGCCAGCAGCATGGACAGGGATAACTACGAGCAGTACTTC | CASSMDRDNYEQYF
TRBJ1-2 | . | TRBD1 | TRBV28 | TGTGCCAGCAGTTTGAGGGGGCGCCGGGGCTACACCTTC | CASSLRGRRGYTF
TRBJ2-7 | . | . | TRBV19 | TGTGCCAGTAGTATAGTGGGGGGAGACTACGAGCAGTACTTC | CASSIVGGDYEQYF
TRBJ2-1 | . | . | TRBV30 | TGTGCCTGGACCGCGGAGCAGTTCTTC | CAWTAEQFF
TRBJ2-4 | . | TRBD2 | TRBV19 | TGTGCCAGTAAACTAGCGGGAGGAAACATTCAGTACTTC | CASKLAGGNIQYF
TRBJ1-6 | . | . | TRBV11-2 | TGTGCCAGCAGCATGGAGACGGATTCACCCCTCCACTTT | CASSMETDSPLHF
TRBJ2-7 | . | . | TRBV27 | TGTGCCAGCAGTTTTGGCCGGGACTACGAGCAGTACTTC | CASSFGRDYEQYF
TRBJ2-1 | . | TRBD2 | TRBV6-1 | TGTGCCAGCAGTGGGGGGGGACTAGCGGGGCTCCTCAATGAGCAGTTCTTC | CASSGGGLAGLLNEQFF
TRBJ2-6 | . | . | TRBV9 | TGTGCCAGCAGCCCCGCGGGTGGAGCCAACGTCCTGACTTTC | CASSPAGGANVLTF
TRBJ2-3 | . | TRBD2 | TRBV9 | TGTGCCAGCAGCCCCCCTGAACTAGCGGGAGCGACTGATACGCAGTATTTT | CASSPPELAGATDTQYF
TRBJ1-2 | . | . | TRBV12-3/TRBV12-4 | TGTGCCAGCAGTTTATCGAGGATTTATGGCTACACCTTC | CASSLSRIYGYTF
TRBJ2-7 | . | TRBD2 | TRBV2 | TGTGCCAGCAGTGTAGTGGGACTACTATACGAGCAGTACTTC | CASSVVGLLYEQYF
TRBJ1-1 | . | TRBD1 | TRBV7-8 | TGTGCCAGCAGCCGGGCGGGGGGACAGGGGACTTTCTTT | CASSRAGGQGTFF
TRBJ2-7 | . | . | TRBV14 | TGTGCCAGCAGCCAAGACAGGTTTTCCTACGAGCAGTACTTC | CASSQDRFSYEQYF
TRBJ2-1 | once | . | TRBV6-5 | TGTGCCAGCAGCCCGACAGGTAACAATGAGCAGTTCTTC | CASSPTGNNEQFF
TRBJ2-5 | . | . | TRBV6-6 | TGTGCCAGCAGTTACTCTCCAGGGGAGGAGACCCAGTACTTC | CASSYSPGEETQYF